This passage covers 6 T cell receptor beta chains from one sample sequenced in a study of technical replicates of blood from a few donors. Produced via immunoSEQ multiplex PCR; TCRdb's table is partial and in-frame only. The sample lists 60,000 to 80,000 clones, about 90% occurring once. The sequenced material came from T cells isolated from PBMCs. The receptor set was obtained from a human donor in good health.

The chain has TRBV27 and TRBJ1-1; D might be TRBD1 (5 bases). The V and J ends lost 6 bases and 3 bases respectively, with 14 bases between them. The CDR3 has 14 residues. Germline assignment: CDR1 MNHEY and CDR2 SMNVEV (reference sequence). The CDR3 is CASSLTPGYTEAFF. The DNA for the CDR3 is TGTGCCAGCAGCCTTACCCCAGGGTACACTGAAGCTTTCTTT.

The chain combines TRBV28 with TRBJ2-7; 8 bases are a match to TRBD1. Germline V gene lookup returns CDR1 MDHEN and CDR2 SYDVKM. With V trimmed by 5 bases and J by 1 base, 7 bases remained unmatched. The CDR3 contains 15 residues. The CDR3 DNA reads TGTGCCAGCAGTCCTCACCGGGACAGGTCCTACGAGCAGTACTTC. Its protein product is CASSPHRDRSYEQYF. Full variable domain (rest looked up from reference TRBV28 and TRBJ2-7): DVKVTQSSRYLVKRTGEKVFLECVQDMDHENMFWYRQDPGLGLRLIYFSYDVKMKEKGDIPEGYSVSREKKERFSLILESASTNQTSMYLCASSPHRDRSYEQYFGPGTRLTVT.

The chain has TRBV18 and TRBJ2-7, with D perhaps matching TRBD1 (6 bases). Between the trimmed V and J ends, which lost 8 bases and 0 bases, there was a span of 14 bases. Germline-derived CDR1 and CDR2 are KGHSH and LQKENI. This CDR3 contains 14 residues. The CDR3: CASTTGTNSYEQYF. The CDR3, as DNA: TGTGCCAGCACGACCGGGACAAACTCCTACGAGCAGTACTTC.

The rearrangement joins TRBV5-1 to TRBJ1-1; D is possibly TRBD1 (6 bases). CDR1 SGHRS and CDR2 YFSETQ come from the germline V gene. The CDR3 runs to 13 residues. The V and J ends lost 3 bases and 0 bases respectively, with 6 bases between them. In DNA, the CDR3 is TGCGCCAGCAGCTCAGGGGTGAACACTGAAGCTTTCTTT. Amino acids: CASSSGVNTEAFF. Based on the CDR3 plus reference TRBV5-1 and TRBJ1-1, the full variable domain is KAGVTQTPRYLIKTRGQQVTLSCSPISGHRSVSWYQQTPGQGLQFLFEYFSETQRNKGNFPGRFSGRQFSNSRSEMNVSTLELGDSALYLCASSSGVNTEAFFGQGTRLTVV.

V usage is TRBV30 and J usage is TRBJ2-5; 12 nucleotides align to TRBD2. The CDR3 spans 15 residues. The trim removed 8 bases at V and 4 bases at J, leaving 11 bases unmatched. Germline assignment: CDR1 GTSNPN and CDR2 SVGIG (reference sequence). The CDR3 protein is CAVTSGSYLGETQYF. As DNA, the CDR3 is TGTGCCGTGACTAGCGGGAGTTATTTGGGAGAGACCCAGTACTTC.

The chain is built from TRBV9 and TRBJ2-5; D possibly corresponds to TRBD2 (6 bases). The ends were cut back, 0 bases at V and 5 bases at J, with 14 bases in the middle. The CDR3 is made up of 15 amino acids. Germline V gene data show CDR1 as SGDLS and CDR2 as YYNGEE. CDR3 sequence reads: CASSVGSGAGETQYF. As DNA, the CDR3 is TGTGCCAGCAGCGTAGGATCAGGAGCGGGTGAGACCCAGTACTTC.